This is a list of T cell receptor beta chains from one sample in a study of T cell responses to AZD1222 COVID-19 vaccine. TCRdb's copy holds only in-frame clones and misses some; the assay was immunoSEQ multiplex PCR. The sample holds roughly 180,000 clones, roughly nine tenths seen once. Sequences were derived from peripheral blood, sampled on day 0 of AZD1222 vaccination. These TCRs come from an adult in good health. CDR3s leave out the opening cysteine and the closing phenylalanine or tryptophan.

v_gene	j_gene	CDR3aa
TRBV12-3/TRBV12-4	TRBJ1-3	ASAPGNTIY
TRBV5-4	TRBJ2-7	ASSSEWAATYEQY
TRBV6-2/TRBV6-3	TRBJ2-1	ASSYSINEQF
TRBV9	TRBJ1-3	ASSPYYSSGNTIY
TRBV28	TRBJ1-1	ASRTGFTEAF
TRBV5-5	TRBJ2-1	ASSPSGGWLNEQF
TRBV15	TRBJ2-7	ATSKPPKGPDALSSYEQY
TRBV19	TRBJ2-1	ASYSQGGNEQF
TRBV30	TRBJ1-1	AWSWGSEAF
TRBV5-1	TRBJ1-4	ASSLEWGNEKLF
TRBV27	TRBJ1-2	ASSPDWNYGYT
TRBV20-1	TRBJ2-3	SASLLAGGLRPDTQY
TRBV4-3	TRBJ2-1	ASSQEPPGSLYNEQF
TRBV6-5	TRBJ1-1	SSSYDRRGGRAF
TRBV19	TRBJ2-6	ASSDRAGANVLT
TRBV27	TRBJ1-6	ASSLNVGNNSPLH
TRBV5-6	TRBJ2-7	ASSFMGTTTEQY
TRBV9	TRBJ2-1	ASSAGAIADNEQF
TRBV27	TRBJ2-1	ASSGRSYNEQF
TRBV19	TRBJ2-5	ASSPGLASETQY
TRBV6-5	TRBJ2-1	ASSYLGLASYNEQF
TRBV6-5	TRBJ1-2	ATVQPDGGYT
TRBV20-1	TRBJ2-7	SASASGSYEQY
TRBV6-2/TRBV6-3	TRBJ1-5	ASSFGGYQPQH
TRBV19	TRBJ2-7	ASSITLAGDEQY
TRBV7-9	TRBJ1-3	ASSLDGTIY
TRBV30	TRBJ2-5	AWRPLAGVSGTQY
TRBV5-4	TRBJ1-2	ASSPRRGRGGVGYT
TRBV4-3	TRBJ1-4	ASSQDRVANEKLF
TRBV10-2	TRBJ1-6	ASKSSATLTPLH
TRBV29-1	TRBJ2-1	SVGGRSYNEQF
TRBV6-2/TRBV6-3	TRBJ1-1	ASSYSRGPEAF
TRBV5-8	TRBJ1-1	ASSLVTGGTEAF
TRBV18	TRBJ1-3	ASSPPTETVSGNTIY
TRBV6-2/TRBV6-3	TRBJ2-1	ASSYSVSSDLGNEQF
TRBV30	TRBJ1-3	ACTGPSGNTIY
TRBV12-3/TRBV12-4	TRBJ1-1	ASSLSLQHQAF
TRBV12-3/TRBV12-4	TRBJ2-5	ASSIDSETQY
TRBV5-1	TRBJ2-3	ASSWVLAGGYTDTQY
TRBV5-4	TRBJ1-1	ASSPGGSPPNEAF
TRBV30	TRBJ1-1	AWTTGAANTEAF
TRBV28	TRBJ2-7	ASSLTAKGSETYEQY
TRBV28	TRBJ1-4	ASSSNTGTNEKLF
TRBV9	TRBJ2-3	ASSARADTDTQY
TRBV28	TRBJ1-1	ASGVMNTEAF
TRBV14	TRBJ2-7	ASSQVRTYEQY
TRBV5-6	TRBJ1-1	ASSLDQGTAEAF
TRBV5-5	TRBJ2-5	ASSFPGSQETQY
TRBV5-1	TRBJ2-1	ASSLTDNEQF
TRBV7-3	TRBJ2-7	ASSLSGPNSEQY
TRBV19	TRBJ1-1	ASSINRPGDRDTEAF
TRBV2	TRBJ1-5	ASSPDRDQPQH
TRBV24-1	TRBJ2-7	ATSEPKFDGEQY
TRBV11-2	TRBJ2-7	ASRETGSSYEQY
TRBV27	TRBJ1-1	ASTPIVGVGYEAF
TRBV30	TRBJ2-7	AWSRSYTGYEQY
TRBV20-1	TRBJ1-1	SASNGRGRAEAF